This TCR beta chain was profiled in a study of cytomegalovirus exposure and HLA in healthy donors. Findings of the study overall: Fewer N-insertions than the roughly 670-donor mean were reportedly shown by an Asian-associated ancestry cluster in a later analysis.

On this clone: The antigen is not known.

PCR employed 60 Vbeta and 13 Jbeta primers. Method: immunoSEQ multiplex PCR; TCRdb's copy keeps in-frame clones and lacks some. This sample has some 200,000 clones, with 82% found just once. V was clipped by 7 bases and J by 0 bases; unmatched bases: 6. CDR1 and CDR2 from the germline V gene are LNHDA and SQIVND (reference sequence). This CDR3 is 15 amino acids long. The chain links TRBV19 to TRBJ1-1; the match to TRBD1 covers 9 bases. This sequence originates from a woman aged 50 to 60 in good health and CMV-seropositive. The sequencing sample was made of PBMCs. CDR3 nucleotides: TGTGCCAGTACCCTACACAGGGGGCTGAACACTGAAGCTTTCTTT. This gives the protein CASTLHRGLNTEAFF.